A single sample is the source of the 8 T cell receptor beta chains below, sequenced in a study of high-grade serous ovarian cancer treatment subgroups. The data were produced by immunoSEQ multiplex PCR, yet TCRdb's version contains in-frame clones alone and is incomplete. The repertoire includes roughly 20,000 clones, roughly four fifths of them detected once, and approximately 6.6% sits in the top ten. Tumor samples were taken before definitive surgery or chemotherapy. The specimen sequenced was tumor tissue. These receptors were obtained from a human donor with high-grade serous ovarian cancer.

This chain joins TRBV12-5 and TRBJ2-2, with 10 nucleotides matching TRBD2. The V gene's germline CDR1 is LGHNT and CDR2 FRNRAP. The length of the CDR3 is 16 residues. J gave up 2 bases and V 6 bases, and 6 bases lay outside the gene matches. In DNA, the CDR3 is TGTGCTAGTGGGCCGAAACTAGCGGGAAACACCGGGGAGCTGTTTTTT. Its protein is CASGPKLAGNTGELFF.

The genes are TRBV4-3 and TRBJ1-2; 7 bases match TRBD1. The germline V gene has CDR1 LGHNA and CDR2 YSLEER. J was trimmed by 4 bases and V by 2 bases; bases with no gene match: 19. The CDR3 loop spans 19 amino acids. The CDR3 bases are TGCGCCAGCAGCCAAAGTACTTTGACGGGGACAGTTCTGGGCTATGGCTACACCTTC. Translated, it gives CASSQSTLTGTVLGYGYTF.

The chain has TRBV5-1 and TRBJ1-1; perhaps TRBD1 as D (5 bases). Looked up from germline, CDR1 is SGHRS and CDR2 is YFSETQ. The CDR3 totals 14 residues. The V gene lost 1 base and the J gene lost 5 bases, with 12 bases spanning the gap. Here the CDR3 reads CASSLNQGGTEAFF. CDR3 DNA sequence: TGCGCCAGCAGCTTGAATCAGGGAGGGACTGAAGCTTTCTTT.

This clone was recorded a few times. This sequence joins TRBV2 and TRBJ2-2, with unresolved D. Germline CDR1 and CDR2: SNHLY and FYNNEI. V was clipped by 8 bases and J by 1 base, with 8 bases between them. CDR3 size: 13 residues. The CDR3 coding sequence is TGTGCCAGCCAGAAGGGGAACACCGGGGAGCTGTTTTTT. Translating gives CASQKGNTGELFF.

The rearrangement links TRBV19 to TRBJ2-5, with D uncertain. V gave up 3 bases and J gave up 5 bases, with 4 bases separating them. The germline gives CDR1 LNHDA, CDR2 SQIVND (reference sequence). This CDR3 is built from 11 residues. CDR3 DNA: TGTGCCAGTAGTATGGGGGAGACCCAGTACTTC. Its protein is CASSMGETQYF.

This chain's CDR3 is CAISETPQGWNIQYF. CDR3 in DNA: TGTGCCATCAGTGAGACCCCACAGGGGTGGAACATTCAGTACTTC. The chain joins TRBV10-3 to TRBJ2-4; TRBD1 matches at 7 bases. The J segment lost 7 bases and the V segment lost 2 bases, leaving 8 bases of the junction unmatched. Germline CDR1 is ENHRY and CDR2 is SYGVKD. The CDR3 consists of 15 residues.

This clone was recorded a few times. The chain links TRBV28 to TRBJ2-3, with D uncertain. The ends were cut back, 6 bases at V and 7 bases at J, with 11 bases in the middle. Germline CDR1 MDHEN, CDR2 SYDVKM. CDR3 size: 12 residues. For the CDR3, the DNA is TGTGCCAGCAGGACCAAGGGAAATACGCAGTATTTT. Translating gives CASRTKGNTQYF.

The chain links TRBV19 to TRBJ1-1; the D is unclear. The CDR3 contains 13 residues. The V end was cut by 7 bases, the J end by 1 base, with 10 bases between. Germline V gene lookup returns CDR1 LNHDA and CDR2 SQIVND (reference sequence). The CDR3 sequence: CASTVPTNTEAFF. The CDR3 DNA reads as TGTGCCAGTACGGTACCGACGAACACTGAAGCTTTCTTT. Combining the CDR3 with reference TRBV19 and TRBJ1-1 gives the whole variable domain DGGITQSPKYLFRKEGQNVTLSCEQNLNHDAMYWYRQDPGQGLRLIYYSQIVNDFQKGDIAEGYSVSREKKESFPLTVTSAQKNPTAFYLCASTVPTNTEAFFGQGTRLTVV.